What follows are 24 T cell receptor beta chains derived from one specimen sequenced in a study of blood T cell repertoires in COVID-19. Assay: immunoSEQ multiplex PCR; the TCRdb copy retains only in-frame clones and omits some. The sample includes approximately 230,000 clones, roughly four fifths of them seen just once. Sequencing used PBMCs or T cells enriched from blood (not recorded which). These receptors were collected from a man aged 35 to 55 who had recovered from COVID-19.

The V gene is TRBV12-3 or TRBV12-4, the J gene TRBJ2-7; the D gene is possibly TRBD1 (5 bases). CDR3 size: 12 residues. V lost 6 bases and J 6 bases, leaving 12 bases between the germline ends. The CDR3 protein is CASSWGPSEQYF. For the CDR3, the DNA is TGTGCCAGCAGCTGGGGCCCCTCCGAGCAGTACTTC.

The chain employs TRBV6-5 and TRBJ1-2; 8 nucleotides match TRBD1. Germline trimming cut 5 bases from V and 8 bases from J; bases unmatched to any gene: 10. The CDR3 has 14 residues. The germline V gene has CDR1 MNHEY and CDR2 SVGAGI. The CDR3 coding sequence is TGTGCCAGCAGTAAGACAGGGGCGCGGGGGGGCTACACCTTC. It specifies CASSKTGARGGYTF.

This clone was seen a handful of times. This rearrangement joins TRBV15 to TRBJ2-7; no reliable D call. The V end was cut by 0 bases, the J end by 5 bases, with 11 bases between. Germline CDR1 is LNHNV and CDR2 is YYDKDF (reference sequence). The CDR3 totals 14 residues. CDR3 sequence reads: CATSRDRLQNEQYF. The DNA of the CDR3 is TGTGCCACCAGCAGAGATCGTCTACAGAACGAGCAGTACTTC.

The chain couples TRBV5-1 to TRBJ2-7; D ambiguous. This CDR3 comprises 11 residues. The V end was cut by 4 bases, the J end by 2 bases, with 4 bases between. CDR1 and CDR2 from the germline V gene are SGHRS and YFSETQ. CDR3 sequence reads: CASSGTYEQYF. The CDR3 DNA reads as TGCGCCAGCAGCGGCACCTACGAGCAGTACTTC.

This clone appeared many times. This chain connects TRBV7-6 to TRBJ1-2; D might be TRBD1 (6 bases). The CDR3 runs to 13 residues. Per the germline V gene, CDR1 is SGHVS and CDR2 is FNYEAQ. The V end was cut by 1 base, the J end by 10 bases, with 13 bases between. The CDR3: CASSLVQGHHYTF. Here the CDR3 DNA reads TGTGCCAGCAGCTTAGTGCAGGGGCACCACTACACCTTC.

The rearrangement uses TRBV2 and TRBJ1-2; TRBD1 is a possible D gene (6 bases). CDR3 length equals 16 residues. The germline gives CDR1 SNHLY, CDR2 FYNNEI. The V and J ends lost 5 bases and 0 bases respectively, with 16 bases between them. The CDR3 DNA is TGTGCCAGCAGTCCCCTAGGACAGCCCCCTAACTATGGCTACACCTTC. Its protein is CASSPLGQPPNYGYTF.

In this sample, this clone turned up once. The V call is TRBV12-3 or TRBV12-4, the J call TRBJ1-3; D uncertain. This CDR3 region has 12 residues. V lost 9 bases to trimming and J lost 3 bases, with 9 bases between them. CDR3 bases: TGTGCCAGGAGAGTTGGTGGAAACACCATATATTTT. This encodes CARRVGGNTIYF.

V is TRBV10-1 and J is TRBJ1-6, with D unresolved. In germline, CDR1 is WNHNN, CDR2 SYGVQD (reference sequence). Trimming pared 7 bases from V and 14 bases from J, leaving 12 bases between. The CDR3 loop spans 11 amino acids. The CDR3: CASTAPGTLHF. The CDR3 DNA sequence: TGCGCCAGCACCGCCCCGGGGACCCTCCACTTT.

The rearrangement links TRBV3-1 (or the pseudogene TRBV3-2) to TRBJ2-5, with D perhaps TRBD2 (6 bases). Trimming stripped 2 bases from V and 4 bases from J, with 14 bases between. Looked up from germline, CDR1 is LGHDT and CDR2 is YNNKEL (reference sequence). This CDR3 contains 15 residues. The CDR3 nucleotides read TGTGCCAGCAGCCAAACTCAGGGAGGAGGAGAGACCCAGTACTTC. Translating gives CASSQTQGGGETQYF.

The chain is built from TRBV9 and TRBJ2-7, with D uncertain. The length of the CDR3 is 15 residues. CDR1 is SGDLS and CDR2 is YYNGEE in the germline V gene. The germline V and J ends were trimmed by 0 bases and 2 bases, with 12 bases remaining between them. The CDR3 sequence: CASSVGWKLTYEQYF. CDR3 coding DNA: TGTGCCAGCAGCGTAGGATGGAAACTAACCTACGAGCAGTACTTC.

This clone has at least ten counts. This sequence joins TRBV2 and TRBJ1-6, with TRBD1 matching over 7 bases. There are 14 residues in the CDR3. The V segment lost 6 bases and the J segment 5 bases; nucleotides outside the gene matches: 4. Germline loops: CDR1 SNHLY, CDR2 FYNNEI. The CDR3, as DNA: TGTGCCAGCAGAACCGGGACAGATAATTCACCCCTCCACTTT. Its protein product is CASRTGTDNSPLHF. The full variable domain, rest sourced from reference TRBV2 and TRBJ1-6, is EPEVTQTPSHQVTQMGQEVILRCVPISNHLYFYWYRQILGQKVEFLVSFYNNEISEKSEIFDDQFSVERPDGSNFTLKIRSTKLEDSAMYFCASRTGTDNSPLHFGNGTRLTVT.

The CDR3 region is CASSQGGDQPQHF. For the CDR3, the DNA is TGCGCCAGCAGTCAGGGGGGAGATCAGCCCCAGCATTTT. V usage is TRBV23-1 and J usage is TRBJ1-5; a possible D gene is TRBD1 (5 bases). TRBV23-1 has ORF status, its function being uncertain. This CDR3 has 13 amino acids. V lost 3 bases and J 5 bases, leaving 8 bases between the germline ends.

The DNA of the CDR3 is TGTGCCACCAGTGCACAGCGGGGGGCCGCCTACAATGAGCAGTTCTTC. Encoded protein: CATSAQRGAAYNEQFF. The V call is TRBV24-1, the J call TRBJ2-1, with 9 nucleotides matching TRBD2. This CDR3 is 16 amino acids long. J lost 2 bases, V lost 5 bases, and 6 bases had no gene match. Germline V gene lookup returns CDR1 KGHDR and CDR2 SFDVKD.

J is TRBJ2-3 and V is TRBV5-4, with 10 bases fitting TRBD2. The CDR3 totals 16 residues. Trimming took 3 bases from V and 4 from J; bases not matched to a gene: 8. The germline CDR1 and CDR2 sequences are SGHNT and YYREEE (reference sequence). The CDR3 region has the DNA TGTGCCAGCAGCTCCCGGGGGAGCGGGGGGGCAGATACGCAGTATTTT. It yields the protein CASSSRGSGGADTQYF.

V is TRBV5-1 and J is TRBJ1-4, with 7 bases that match TRBD1. CDR1 SGHRS and CDR2 YFSETQ come from the germline V gene. V shed 4 bases and J 6 bases; nucleotides not matched to a gene: 9. This CDR3 region has 15 residues. The CDR3 here is CASSPSEGAYEKLFF. DNA for the CDR3: TGCGCCAGCAGCCCCTCGGAGGGGGCGTATGAAAAACTGTTTTTT.

The V and J genes are TRBV5-6 and TRBJ1-1; TRBD1 might be the D (6 bases). The V and J ends lost 3 bases and 1 base respectively, with 10 bases between them. The CDR3 has 14 residues. The germline V gene has CDR1 SGHDT and CDR2 YYEEEE. Here the CDR3 reads CASSSLDRNTEAFF. CDR3 nucleotide sequence: TGTGCCAGCAGCTCCCTGGACAGGAACACTGAAGCTTTCTTT.

This chain joins TRBV5-1 and TRBJ2-7, with 7 bases fitting TRBD1. J was trimmed by 8 bases and V by 3 bases; bases with no gene match: 14. This CDR3 spans 15 amino acids. Germline V lookup: CDR1 SGHRS, CDR2 YFSETQ. The CDR3 sequence is CASSSWTGLDRKQYF. Written as DNA, the CDR3 is TGCGCCAGCAGCTCCTGGACAGGCTTGGACCGTAAGCAGTACTTC.

This chain links TRBV29-1 with TRBJ2-7; 7 bases line up with TRBD1. There are 14 residues in the CDR3. V lost 7 bases to trimming and J lost 6 bases; unmatched junction nucleotides: 15. Germline-derived CDR1 and CDR2 are SQVTM and ANQGSEA. The CDR3 DNA reads TGCAGCGGAACGAGTGACAGGGCGTATAGCGAGCAGTACTTC. Residues: CSGTSDRAYSEQYF.

The J gene is TRBJ1-3, the V gene TRBV6-1, with unresolved D. The ends were cut back, 4 bases at V and 0 bases at J, with 13 bases in the middle. Germline V CDR1 and CDR2: MNHNS, SASEGT. CDR3 size: 16 residues. The CDR3 coding sequence is TGTGCCAGCAGTGCGGGAGTCTTCGGCTCTGGAAACACCATATATTTT. Protein: CASSAGVFGSGNTIYF.

In this sample, this clone turned up many times. The chain uses TRBV29-1 and TRBJ1-2; possible D gene TRBD1, 5 bases. This CDR3 contains 11 residues. CDR1 SQVTM and CDR2 ANQGSEA come from the germline V gene. Trimming removed 2 bases from V and 8 bases from J, with 9 bases in between. This chain's CDR3 is CSVESGDGYTF. DNA of the CDR3: TGCAGCGTTGAATCGGGGGACGGCTACACCTTC.

The chain employs TRBV7-3 and TRBJ2-2, with TRBD2 identical over 12 bases. V shed 3 bases, J shed 7 bases, and the junction held 9 bases outside the gene matches. Germline values: CDR1 SGHTA, CDR2 FQGTGA. CDR3 length: 17 residues. The CDR3 bases are TGTGCCAGCAGCTTTACCGGGACTAGCGGGTCCGGCGGGGAGCTGTTTTTT. Translating it yields CASSFTGTSGSGGELFF.

V is TRBV7-2 and J is TRBJ1-1; the match to TRBD1 covers 7 bases. The CDR3 is 13 residues long. V lost 4 bases and J lost 1; bases outside the gene matches: 0. Germline CDR1 SGHTA, CDR2 FQGNSA. CDR3 in amino acids: CASSWDRNTEAFF. The CDR3 DNA is TGTGCCAGCAGCTGGGACAGGAACACTGAAGCTTTCTTT.

J is TRBJ2-2 and V is TRBV24-1; no clear D. The germline CDR1 and CDR2 sequences are KGHDR and SFDVKD. Trimming pared 1 base from V and 1 base from J, leaving 9 bases between. The CDR3 spans 16 residues. In nucleotides, the CDR3 is TGTGCCACCAGTGATTTCTCAGGTTTGAACACCGGGGAGCTGTTTTTT. Encoded protein: CATSDFSGLNTGELFF.

The V gene is TRBV6-8, the J gene TRBJ1-1; D gene uncertain. CDR1 and CDR2 from the germline V gene are MNHGY and SAAAGT. There are 11 residues in the CDR3. The V gene lost 8 bases and the J gene lost 1 base, with 5 bases spanning the gap. This chain's CDR3 is CASPGNTEAFF. CDR3 bases: TGTGCCAGCCCGGGGAACACTGAAGCTTTCTTT.